These 5 T cell receptor beta chains were all obtained from the same sample, sequenced in a study of shared clonotypes between healthy human individuals. TCRdb's copy holds only in-frame clones and misses some; the assay was immunoSEQ multiplex PCR. The sample carries over a million clones, less than 99% recorded once. Sequencing was done on a sample of naive CD4+ T cells sorted from blood. Stated subset: CD45RA+ positively selected. These receptors were obtained from a man between 25 and 39 years old in good health.

This clone was recorded once. The V call is TRBV5-1, the J call TRBJ1-2; a possible D gene is TRBD1 (5 bases). Germline V gene lookup returns CDR1 SGHRS and CDR2 YFSETQ. V was trimmed by 3 bases and J by 3 bases, leaving 12 bases between them. The CDR3 extends over 14 amino acids. The CDR3 nucleotides are TGCGCCAGCAGCTCGGGACTGGGAGACTATGGCTACACCTTC. It translates to CASSSGLGDYGYTF.

This chain connects TRBV7-3 to TRBJ2-1, with D unresolved. This CDR3 has 13 residues. Trimming left V 3 bases short and J 6 bases short, with 9 bases between. Per germline, CDR1 SGHTA and CDR2 FQGTGA. The CDR3 here is CASSFRYLNEQFF. The CDR3 DNA reads TGTGCCAGCAGCTTCCGCTACCTCAATGAGCAGTTCTTC.

This rearrangement joins TRBV9 to TRBJ1-1; D not resolved. Per the germline V gene, CDR1 is SGDLS and CDR2 is YYNGEE. V lost 3 bases to trimming and J lost 4 bases, with 16 bases between them. The CDR3 extends over 15 amino acids. The DNA of the CDR3 is TGTGCCAGCAGCGCTAGGCCAGGAACGGTCACTGAAGCTTTCTTT. It yields the protein CASSARPGTVTEAFF.

The chain has TRBV9 and TRBJ2-1; no definite D call. Deletions cut 0 bases from V and 1 base from J, with 23 bases between. The CDR3 extends over 20 amino acids. The germline CDR1 and CDR2 sequences are SGDLS and YYNGEE. CDR3 in amino acids: CASSVGVAEKVLVSYNEQFF. The CDR3 bases are TGTGCCAGCAGCGTAGGAGTCGCGGAAAAAGTGCTAGTGTCCTACAATGAGCAGTTCTTC.

The chain has TRBV15 and TRBJ2-7; tentative D call: TRBD2 (5 bases). The V gene lost 7 bases and the J gene lost 5 bases, with 18 bases spanning the gap. Germline V gene lookup returns CDR1 LNHNV and CDR2 YYDKDF (reference sequence). The CDR3 extends over 14 amino acids. Here the CDR3 DNA reads TGTGCCACCACCCTGTCCTTGGAGGCCAACGAGCAGTACTTC. Amino acids: CATTLSLEANEQYF. Full variable domain (rest looked up from reference TRBV15 and TRBJ2-7): DAMVIQNPRYQVTQFGKPVTLSCSQTLNHNVMYWYQQKSSQAPKLLFHYYDKDFNNEADTPDNFQSRRPNTSFCFLDIRSPGLGDTAMYLCATTLSLEANEQYFGPGTRLTVT.